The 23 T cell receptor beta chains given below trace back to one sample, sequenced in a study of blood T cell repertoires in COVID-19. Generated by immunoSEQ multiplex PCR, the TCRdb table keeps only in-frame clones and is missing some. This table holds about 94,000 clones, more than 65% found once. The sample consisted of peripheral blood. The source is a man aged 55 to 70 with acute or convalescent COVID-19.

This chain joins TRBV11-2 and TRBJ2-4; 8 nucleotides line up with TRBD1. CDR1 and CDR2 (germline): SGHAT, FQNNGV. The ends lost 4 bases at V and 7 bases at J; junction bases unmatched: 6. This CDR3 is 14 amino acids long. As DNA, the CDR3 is TGTGCCAGCAGCTCCCCAGGACAGGGCAACATTCAGTACTTC. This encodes CASSSPGQGNIQYF.

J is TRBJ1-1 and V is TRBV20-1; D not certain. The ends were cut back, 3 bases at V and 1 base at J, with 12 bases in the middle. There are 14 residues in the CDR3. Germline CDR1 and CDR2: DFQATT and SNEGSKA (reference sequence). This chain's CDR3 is CSASSAGSNTEAFF. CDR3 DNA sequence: TGCAGTGCTAGTTCGGCGGGCTCGAACACTGAAGCTTTCTTT.

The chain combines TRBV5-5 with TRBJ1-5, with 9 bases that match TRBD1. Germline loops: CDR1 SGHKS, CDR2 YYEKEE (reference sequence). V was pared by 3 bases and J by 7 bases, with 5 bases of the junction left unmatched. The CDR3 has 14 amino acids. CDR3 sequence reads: CASSWTGVVQPQHF. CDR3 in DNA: TGTGCCAGCAGCTGGACAGGGGTAGTCCAGCCCCAGCATTTT. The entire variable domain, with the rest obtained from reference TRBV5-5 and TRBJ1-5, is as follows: DAGVTQSPTHLIKTRGQQVTLRCSPISGHKSVSWYQQVLGQGPQFIFQYYEKEERGRGNFPDRFSARQFPNYSSELNVNALLLGDSALYLCASSWTGVVQPQHFGDGTRLSIL.

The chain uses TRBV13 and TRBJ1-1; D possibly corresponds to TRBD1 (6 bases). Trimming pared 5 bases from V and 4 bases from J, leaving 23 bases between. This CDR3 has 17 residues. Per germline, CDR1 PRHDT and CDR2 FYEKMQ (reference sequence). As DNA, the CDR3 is TGTGCCAGCAGCGTGGTGGGGGACACCGAATTAGGCACTGAAGCTTTCTTT. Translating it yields CASSVVGDTELGTEAFF.

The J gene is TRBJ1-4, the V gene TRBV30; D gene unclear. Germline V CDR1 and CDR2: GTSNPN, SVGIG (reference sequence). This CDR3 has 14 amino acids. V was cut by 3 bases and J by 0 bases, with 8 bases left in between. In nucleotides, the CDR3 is TGTGCCTGGAGAGGCGGCTCAACTAATGAAAAACTGTTTTTT. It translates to CAWRGGSTNEKLFF.

The CDR3 loop is CASSIGIPGQDTEAFF. The CDR3 nucleotides are TGTGCCAGTAGTATCGGAATCCCAGGGCAGGACACTGAAGCTTTCTTT. The gene calls are TRBV19 and TRBJ1-1, with a weak D call TRBD1 (5 bases). CDR1 is LNHDA and CDR2 is SQIVND in the germline V gene (reference sequence). The CDR3 extends over 16 amino acids. V shed 3 bases and J shed 3 bases, with 17 bases lying between them.

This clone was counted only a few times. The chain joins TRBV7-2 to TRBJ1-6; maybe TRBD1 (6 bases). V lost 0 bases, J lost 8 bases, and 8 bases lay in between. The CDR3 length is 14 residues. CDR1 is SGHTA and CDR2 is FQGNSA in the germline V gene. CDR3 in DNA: TGTGCCAGCAGCTTAGCTGCAGGGGATTCACCCCTCCACTTT. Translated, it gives CASSLAAGDSPLHF.

CDR3 nucleotide sequence: TGCGCCAGCAGCCCCGGGGGGGGCTACGAGCAGTACTTC. It yields the protein CASSPGGGYEQYF. V is TRBV4-1 and J is TRBJ2-7; TRBD2 matches 8 bases. Trimming removed 4 bases from V and 3 bases from J; junction bases left unmatched: 2. The CDR3 runs 13 residues. Looked up from germline, CDR1 is MGHRA and CDR2 is YSYEKL.

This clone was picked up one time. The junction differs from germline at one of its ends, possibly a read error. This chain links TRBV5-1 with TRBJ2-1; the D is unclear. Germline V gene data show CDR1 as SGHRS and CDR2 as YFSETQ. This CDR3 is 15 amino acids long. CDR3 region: CASSLGHDMYNEQFF. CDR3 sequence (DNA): TGCGCCAGCAGTTTGGGCCACGACATGTACAATGAGCAGTTCTTC. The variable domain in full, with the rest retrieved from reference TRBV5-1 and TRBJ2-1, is KAGVTQTPRYLIKTRGQQVTLSCSPISGHRSVSWYQQTPGQGLQFLFEYFSETQRNKGNFPGRFSGRQFSNSRSEMNVSTLELGDSALYLCASSLGHDMYNEQFFGPGTRLTVL.

CDR3 DNA sequence: TGTGCCAGCAGTGCCGACAGGACTGAAGCTTTCTTT. This encodes CASSADRTEAFF. This chain uses TRBV2 with TRBJ1-1; tentatively, D is TRBD1 (6 bases). The length of the CDR3 is 12 residues. V was cut by 4 bases and J by 5 bases, with 8 bases left in between. Per germline, CDR1 SNHLY and CDR2 FYNNEI. The whole variable domain, remainder taken from reference TRBV2 and TRBJ1-1, is EPEVTQTPSHQVTQMGQEVILRCVPISNHLYFYWYRQILGQKVEFLVSFYNNEISEKSEIFDDQFSVERPDGSNFTLKIRSTKLEDSAMYFCASSADRTEAFFGQGTRLTVV.

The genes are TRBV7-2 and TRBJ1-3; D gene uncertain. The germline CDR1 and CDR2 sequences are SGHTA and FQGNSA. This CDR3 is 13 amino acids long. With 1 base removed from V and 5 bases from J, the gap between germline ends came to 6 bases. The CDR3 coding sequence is TGTGCCAGCAGCTTAGGGCCCAGAAACACCATATATTTT. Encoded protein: CASSLGPRNTIYF.

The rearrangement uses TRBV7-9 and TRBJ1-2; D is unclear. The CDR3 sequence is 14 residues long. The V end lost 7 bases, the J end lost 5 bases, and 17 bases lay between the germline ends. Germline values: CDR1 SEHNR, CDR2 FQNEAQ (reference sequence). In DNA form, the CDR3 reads TGTGCCAGCACCGATTCCCGGTGGACTTATGGCTACACCTTC. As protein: CASTDSRWTYGYTF.

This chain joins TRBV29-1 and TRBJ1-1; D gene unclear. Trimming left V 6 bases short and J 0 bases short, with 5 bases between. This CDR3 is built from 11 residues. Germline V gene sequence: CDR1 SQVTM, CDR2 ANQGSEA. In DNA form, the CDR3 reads TGCAGCGTATCAATGAACACTGAAGCTTTCTTT. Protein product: CSVSMNTEAFF.

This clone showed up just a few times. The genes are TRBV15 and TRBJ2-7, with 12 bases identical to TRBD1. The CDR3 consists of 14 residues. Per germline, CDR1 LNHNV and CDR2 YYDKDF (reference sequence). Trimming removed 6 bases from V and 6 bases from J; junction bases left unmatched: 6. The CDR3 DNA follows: TGTGCCACCAGTTACGGGACAGGGGGCCTCGAGCAGTACTTC. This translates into CATSYGTGGLEQYF.

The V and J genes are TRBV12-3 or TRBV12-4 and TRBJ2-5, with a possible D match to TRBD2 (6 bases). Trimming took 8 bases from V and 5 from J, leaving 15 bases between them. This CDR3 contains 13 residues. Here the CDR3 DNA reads TGTGCCAGCGGACTTAATGGAGGGGAGACCCAGTACTTC. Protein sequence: CASGLNGGETQYF.

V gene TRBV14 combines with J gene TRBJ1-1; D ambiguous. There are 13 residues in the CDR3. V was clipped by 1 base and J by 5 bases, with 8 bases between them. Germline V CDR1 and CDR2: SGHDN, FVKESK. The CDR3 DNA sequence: TGTGCCAGCAGCCAAGTATCGAGGACTGAAGCTTTCTTT. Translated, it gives CASSQVSRTEAFF. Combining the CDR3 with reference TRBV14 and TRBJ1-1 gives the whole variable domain EAGVTQFPSHSVIEKGQTVTLRCDPISGHDNLYWYRRVMGKEIKFLLHFVKESKQDESGMPNNRFLAERTGGTYSTLKVQPAELEDSGVYFCASSQVSRTEAFFGQGTRLTVV.

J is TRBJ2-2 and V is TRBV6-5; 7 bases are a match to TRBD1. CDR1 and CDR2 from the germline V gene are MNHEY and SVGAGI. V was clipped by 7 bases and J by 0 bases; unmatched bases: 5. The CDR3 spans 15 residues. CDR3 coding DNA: TGTGCCAGCACCAGGGGACAGACGAACACCGGGGAGCTGTTTTTT. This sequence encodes CASTRGQTNTGELFF.

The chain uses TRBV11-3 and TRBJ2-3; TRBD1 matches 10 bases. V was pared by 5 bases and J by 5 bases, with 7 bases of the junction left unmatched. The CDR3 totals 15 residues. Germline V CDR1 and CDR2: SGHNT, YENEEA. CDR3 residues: CASSTGGQGRDTQYF. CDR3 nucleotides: TGTGCCAGCAGCACCGGGGGACAGGGGCGAGATACGCAGTATTTT.

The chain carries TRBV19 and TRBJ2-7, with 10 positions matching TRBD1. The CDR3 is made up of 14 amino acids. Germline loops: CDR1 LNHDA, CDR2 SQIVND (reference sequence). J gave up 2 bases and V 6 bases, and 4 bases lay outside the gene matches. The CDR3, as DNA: TGTGCCAGTAGGAGAGGACAGGGGGCCTACGAGCAGTACTTC. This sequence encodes CASRRGQGAYEQYF.

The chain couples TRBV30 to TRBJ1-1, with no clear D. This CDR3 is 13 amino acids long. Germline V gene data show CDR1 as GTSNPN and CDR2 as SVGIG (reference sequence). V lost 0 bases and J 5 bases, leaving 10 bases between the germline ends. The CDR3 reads CAWSVVVRTEAFF. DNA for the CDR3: TGTGCCTGGAGTGTGGTGGTCAGGACTGAAGCTTTCTTT.

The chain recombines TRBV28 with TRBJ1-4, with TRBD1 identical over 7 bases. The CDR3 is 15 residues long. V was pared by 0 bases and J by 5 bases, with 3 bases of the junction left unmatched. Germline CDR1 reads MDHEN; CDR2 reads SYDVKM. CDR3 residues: CASSLWSGGNEKLFF. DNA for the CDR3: TGTGCCAGCAGTTTATGGTCAGGGGGGAATGAAAAACTGTTTTTT.

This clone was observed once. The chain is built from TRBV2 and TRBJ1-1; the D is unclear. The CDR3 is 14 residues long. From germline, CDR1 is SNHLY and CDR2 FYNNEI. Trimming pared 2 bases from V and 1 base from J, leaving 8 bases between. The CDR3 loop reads CASSEQAKNTEAFF. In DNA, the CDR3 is TGTGCCAGCAGTGAACAAGCGAAGAACACTGAAGCTTTCTTT.

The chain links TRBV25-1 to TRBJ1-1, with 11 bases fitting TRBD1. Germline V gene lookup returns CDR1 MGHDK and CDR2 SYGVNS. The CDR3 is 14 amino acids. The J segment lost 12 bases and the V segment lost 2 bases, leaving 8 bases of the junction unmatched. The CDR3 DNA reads TGTGCCAGCAGTGAACTAGGGGGACAGGGGGAAACTTTCTTT. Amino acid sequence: CASSELGGQGETFF.